Below, 21 T cell receptor beta chains from the same sample are listed, as sequenced in a study of identical twins. TCRdb reprocessed the 5' RACE reads with MiXCR, giving one entry per CDR3 protein. The data hold roughly 250,000 distinct CDR3 sequences, with 7.5% observed a single time. The same sample was also used in a study of yellow fever vaccine responses in identical twins.

Sequenced: CD8+ T cells sorted from blood. The receptors here all came from a young woman in good health.

This clonotype was recorded a few times. V and J are TRBV28 and TRBJ2-7, with D perhaps TRBD1 (6 bases). The V gene lost 11 bases and the J gene lost 7 bases, with 33 bases spanning the gap. This CDR3 spans 17 amino acids. CDR1 MDHEN and CDR2 SYDVKM come from the germline V gene. The CDR3 DNA sequence: TGTGCCCTAAGTACGGGGCCAGGGGACGCCTACACTACTGAGCAGTACTTC. It specifies CALSTGPGDAYTTEQYF.

This clonotype was seen repeatedly, ten times or more. The chain couples TRBV4-1 to TRBJ2-1, with a weak D call TRBD2 (6 bases). In germline, CDR1 is MGHRA, CDR2 YSYEKL. V lost 2 bases and J lost 5, with 16 bases in between. There are 16 residues in the CDR3. This CDR3 is CASSQQPGIADNEQFF. Written as DNA, the CDR3 is TGCGCCAGCAGCCAACAACCTGGGATAGCGGACAATGAGCAGTTCTTC.

The table lists this clonotype with many counts. The chain carries TRBV9 and TRBJ2-1; 10 nucleotides line up with TRBD2. CDR3 length: 15 residues. V lost 3 bases, J lost 6 bases, and 6 bases stayed unmatched. Germline V gene lookup returns CDR1 SGDLS and CDR2 YYNGEE. This chain's CDR3 is CASSGLAGDRNEQFF. In DNA, the CDR3 is TGTGCCAGCAGCGGTCTAGCGGGAGATCGCAATGAGCAGTTCTTC. Supplemented by reference TRBV9 and TRBJ2-1, the full variable domain reads DSGVTQTPKHLITATGQRVTLRCSPRSGDLSVYWYQQSLDQGLQFLIQYYNGEERAKGNILERFSAQQFPDLHSELNLSSLELGDSALYFCASSGLAGDRNEQFFGPGTRLTVL.

The V gene is TRBV3-1, the J gene TRBJ1-4; TRBD1 aligns across 9 bases. This CDR3 contains 16 residues. Unmatched junction bases numbered 5, after V lost 4 bases and J lost 2 bases. CDR1 and CDR2 (germline): LGHDT, YNNKEL (reference sequence). CDR3 region: CASSPRTGATNEKLFF. CDR3 coding DNA: TGTGCCAGCAGCCCCCGGACAGGGGCTACTAATGAAAAACTGTTTTTT.

The genes are TRBV9 and TRBJ2-7; 9 bases map to TRBD2. Germline loops: CDR1 SGDLS, CDR2 YYNGEE. The ends lost 5 bases at V and 3 bases at J; junction bases unmatched: 15. CDR3 length: 17 amino acids. The CDR3 bases are TGTGCCAGCAGTCCCGGACTCCAGACTAGCGGTGACTACGAGCAGTACTTC. Translation: CASSPGLQTSGDYEQYF.

This clonotype was counted many times. This chain links TRBV7-9 with TRBJ2-7; D might be TRBD2 (6 bases). Trimming shortened V by 2 bases and J by 7 bases, and 15 bases separated the two germline ends. Germline-derived CDR1 and CDR2 are SEHNR and FQNEAQ (reference sequence). The CDR3 loop spans 14 amino acids. The CDR3, as DNA: TGTGCCAGCAGCTTATTGGCGGGAATGGGGGAGCAGTACTTC. Residues: CASSLLAGMGEQYF.

This clonotype was recorded at least ten times. The V gene is TRBV12-3 or TRBV12-4, the J gene TRBJ1-5, with TRBD1 matching over 9 bases. CDR3 length equals 16 residues. Losses at the gene ends were 6 bases for V and 3 bases for J; bases not matched to a gene: 9. The CDR3 DNA sequence: TGTGCCAGCAGCAGAGGACAGGGGCGACACAATCAGCCCCAGCATTTT. Its protein product is CASSRGQGRHNQPQHF.

This clonotype was counted many times. The CDR3 DNA reads as TGTGCCACCAGCAGTTCCAGGGTGGAGACCCAGTACTTC. Its translation is CATSSSRVETQYF. The chain carries TRBV15 and TRBJ2-5, with D perhaps TRBD1 (5 bases). Trimming removed 3 bases from V and 5 bases from J, with 10 bases in between. Germline-derived CDR1 and CDR2 are LNHNV and YYDKDF (reference sequence). The CDR3 contains 13 residues.

This clonotype was recorded many times. V gene TRBV25-1 combines with J gene TRBJ2-1; D might be TRBD1 or TRBD2, each matching 5 bases. V was shortened by 7 bases and J by 5 bases, with 24 bases between the two germline ends. Germline assignment: CDR1 MGHDK and CDR2 SYGVNS. This CDR3 has 17 residues. CDR3 loop: CASTPAIGTPGNNEQFF. CDR3 sequence (DNA): TGTGCCAGCACCCCCGCTATTGGGACCCCCGGGAACAATGAGCAGTTCTTC.

The chain uses TRBV7-9 and TRBJ2-3, with 9 bases fitting TRBD1. Germline CDR1 reads SEHNR; CDR2 reads FQNEAQ (reference sequence). The CDR3 length is 15 residues. The trim removed 10 bases at V and 2 bases at J, leaving 10 bases unmatched. The CDR3 sequence: CATANRGQVTDTQYF. Here the CDR3 DNA reads TGTGCCACCGCGAACAGGGGGCAAGTCACAGATACGCAGTATTTT.

In its sample, this clonotype was seen a few times. The CDR3 DNA reads as TGTGCCAGCAGCTCCCGACAGGGTGGCGAGCAGTACGTC. Translated: CASSSRQGGEQYV. V and J are TRBV11-2 and TRBJ2-7; 7 nucleotides align to TRBD1. With V trimmed by 4 bases and J by 6 bases, 6 bases remained unmatched. The CDR3 extends over 13 amino acids. Per the germline V gene, CDR1 is SGHAT and CDR2 is FQNNGV.

This clonotype was seen repeatedly, ten times or more. The rearrangement uses TRBV9 and TRBJ2-5; maybe TRBD2 (5 bases). Germline V gene data show CDR1 as SGDLS and CDR2 as YYNGEE. Trimming removed 3 bases from V and 8 bases from J, with 14 bases in between. The CDR3 spans 13 residues. The DNA for the CDR3 is TGTGCCAGCAGCGCACCTTCTTCGGGAACCCAGTACTTC. This encodes CASSAPSSGTQYF.

This clonotype was counted many times. The chain couples TRBV5-1 to TRBJ2-3; D is undetermined. Trimming cost V 2 bases and J 2 bases, with 15 bases left between them. In germline, CDR1 is SGHRS, CDR2 YFSETQ. CDR3 size: 16 residues. The CDR3 sequence: CASSFTLGPSTDTQYF. The CDR3 coding sequence is TGCGCCAGCAGCTTCACTCTAGGGCCCTCCACAGATACGCAGTATTTT.

The CDR3 spells CASSYLGSYNEQFF. The DNA for the CDR3 is TGTGCCAGCAGTTATCTTGGGAGCTACAATGAGCAGTTCTTC. The chain has TRBV11-2 and TRBJ2-1, with D possibly TRBD2 on 5 matching bases. V shed 6 bases and J shed 3 bases, with 12 bases lying between them. The length of the CDR3 is 14 residues. The V gene's germline CDR1 is SGHAT and CDR2 FQNNGV.

This clonotype was seen more than once but under ten times. V is TRBV27 and J is TRBJ1-2, with D tentatively TRBD1 (5 bases). CDR3 size: 11 residues. Germline V gene lookup returns CDR1 MNHEY and CDR2 SMNVEV (reference sequence). The V gene lost 6 bases and the J gene lost 8 bases, with 10 bases spanning the gap. CDR3 sequence (DNA): TGTGCCAGCAGCGCAGGGCAGGGCTACACCTTC. Translated: CASSAGQGYTF.

This clonotype was observed at least ten times. This chain links TRBV27 with TRBJ1-2; D not resolved. The germline V gene has CDR1 MNHEY and CDR2 SMNVEV (reference sequence). This CDR3 contains 11 residues. V was trimmed by 5 bases and J by 7 bases, leaving 8 bases between them. As DNA, the CDR3 is TGTGCCAGCAGTGAGGGATCTGGCTACACCTTC. This sequence encodes CASSEGSGYTF.

V usage is TRBV5-5 and J usage is TRBJ2-7; D is ambiguous. The CDR3 is 12 amino acids. Per germline, CDR1 SGHKS and CDR2 YYEKEE (reference sequence). Trimming pared 4 bases from V and 6 bases from J, leaving 11 bases between. CDR3 in DNA: TGTGCCAGCAGCCTGGGCCTCGCCGAGCAGTACTTC. The encoded protein is CASSLGLAEQYF.

The J gene is TRBJ1-1, the V gene TRBV6-2 or TRBV6-3; tentatively, D is TRBD1 (5 bases). CDR3 length equals 14 residues. Per germline, CDR1 MNHEY and CDR2 SVGEGT. V was trimmed by 4 bases and J by 8 bases, leaving 17 bases between them. CDR3 coding DNA: TGTGCCAGCAGTTTTCTTCTGGAGGGGAAAGAAGCTTTCTTT. Its translation: CASSFLLEGKEAFF.

This clonotype was seen a handful of times. This chain uses TRBV9 with TRBJ1-3; D call uncertain. Germline V gives CDR1 SGDLS, CDR2 YYNGEE. The CDR3 spans 15 residues. Trimming shortened V by 0 bases and J by 3 bases, and 10 bases separated the two germline ends. CDR3 nucleotide sequence: TGTGCCAGCAGCGTAGAAGGAGGAGGTGGAAACACCATATATTTT. Protein sequence: CASSVEGGGGNTIYF.

This clonotype was observed many times. The V and J genes are TRBV18 and TRBJ2-7; D is uncertain. V was cut by 3 bases and J by 1 base, with 13 bases left in between. Germline values: CDR1 KGHSH, CDR2 LQKENI. This CDR3 is 15 amino acids long. CDR3 sequence reads: CASSPSHSGSYEQYF. Written as DNA, the CDR3 is TGTGCCAGCTCACCGAGTCATAGTGGATCCTACGAGCAGTACTTC.

The rearrangement joins TRBV6-5 to TRBJ2-2; 9 positions match TRBD2. CDR3 length: 16 residues. The germline gives CDR1 MNHEY, CDR2 SVGAGI. J gave up 4 bases and V 0 bases, and 3 bases lay outside the gene matches. In nucleotides, the CDR3 is TGTGCCAGCAGTTACTCTAGCGGGAGTGCCACCGGGGAGCTGTTTTTT. Its protein is CASSYSSGSATGELFF.